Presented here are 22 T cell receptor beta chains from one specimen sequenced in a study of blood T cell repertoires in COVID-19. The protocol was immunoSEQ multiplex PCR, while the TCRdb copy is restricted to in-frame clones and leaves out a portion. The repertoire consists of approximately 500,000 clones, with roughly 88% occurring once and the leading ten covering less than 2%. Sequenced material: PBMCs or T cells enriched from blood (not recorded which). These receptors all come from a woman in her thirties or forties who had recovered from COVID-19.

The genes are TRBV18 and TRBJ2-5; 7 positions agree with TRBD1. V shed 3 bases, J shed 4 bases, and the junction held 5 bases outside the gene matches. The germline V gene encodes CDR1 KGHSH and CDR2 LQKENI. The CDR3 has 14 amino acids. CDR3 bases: TGTGCCAGCTCACCGACAGGGATTCTAGAGACCCAGTACTTC. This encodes CASSPTGILETQYF.

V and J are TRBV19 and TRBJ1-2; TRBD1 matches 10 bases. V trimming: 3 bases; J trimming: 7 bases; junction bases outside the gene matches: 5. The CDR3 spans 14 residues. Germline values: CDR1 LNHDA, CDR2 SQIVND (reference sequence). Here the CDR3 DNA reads TGTGCCAGTAGTATTGATGGGACAGGGGCTGGCTACACCTTC. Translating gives CASSIDGTGAGYTF.

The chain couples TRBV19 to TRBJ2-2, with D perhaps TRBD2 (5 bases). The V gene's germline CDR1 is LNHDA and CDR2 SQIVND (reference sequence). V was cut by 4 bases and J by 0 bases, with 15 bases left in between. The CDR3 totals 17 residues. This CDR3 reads CASSTLGSGPNTGELFF. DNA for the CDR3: TGTGCCAGTAGTACCCTGGGGAGCGGACCGAACACCGGGGAGCTGTTTTTT.

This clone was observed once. The CDR3 region is CASSETGSGANVLTF. CDR3 in DNA: TGTGCCAGCAGCGAGACAGGGTCTGGGGCCAACGTCCTGACTTTC. The chain has TRBV9 and TRBJ2-6; 7 bases align to TRBD1. Germline CDR1 and CDR2: SGDLS and YYNGEE. The CDR3 runs 15 residues. J was trimmed by 1 base and V by 3 bases; bases with no gene match: 1.

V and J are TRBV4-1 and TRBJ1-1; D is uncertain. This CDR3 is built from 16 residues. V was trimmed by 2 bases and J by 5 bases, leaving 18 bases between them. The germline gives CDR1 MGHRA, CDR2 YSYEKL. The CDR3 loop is CASSQWPPDGMTEAFF. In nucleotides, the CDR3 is TGCGCCAGCAGCCAATGGCCCCCAGACGGGATGACTGAAGCTTTCTTT.

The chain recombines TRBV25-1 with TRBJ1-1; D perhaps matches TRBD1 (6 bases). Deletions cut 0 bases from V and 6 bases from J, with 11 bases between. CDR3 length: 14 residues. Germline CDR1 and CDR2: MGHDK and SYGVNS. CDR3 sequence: CASSEYPGAAEAFF. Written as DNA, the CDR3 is TGTGCCAGCAGTGAATATCCAGGGGCCGCTGAAGCTTTCTTT.

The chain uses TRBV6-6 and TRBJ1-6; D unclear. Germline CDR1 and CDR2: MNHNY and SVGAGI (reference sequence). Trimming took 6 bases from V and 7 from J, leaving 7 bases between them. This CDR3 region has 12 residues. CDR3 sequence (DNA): TGTGCCAGCAGGTCCGGGAATTCACCCCTCCACTTT. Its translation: CASRSGNSPLHF.

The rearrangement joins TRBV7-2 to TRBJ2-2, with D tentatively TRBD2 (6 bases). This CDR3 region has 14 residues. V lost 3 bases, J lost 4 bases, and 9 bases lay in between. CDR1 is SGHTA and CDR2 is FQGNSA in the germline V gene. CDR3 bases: TGTGCCAGCAGCTTCCAGGGAGGCACCGGGGAGCTGTTTTTT. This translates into CASSFQGGTGELFF.

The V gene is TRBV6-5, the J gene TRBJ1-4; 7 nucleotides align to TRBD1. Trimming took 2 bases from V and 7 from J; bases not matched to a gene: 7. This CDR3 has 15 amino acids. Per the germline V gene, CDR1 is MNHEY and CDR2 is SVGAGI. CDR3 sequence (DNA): TGTGCCAGCAGTTACGCCGCAGACAGGGCTGAAAAACTGTTTTTT. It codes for CASSYAADRAEKLFF.

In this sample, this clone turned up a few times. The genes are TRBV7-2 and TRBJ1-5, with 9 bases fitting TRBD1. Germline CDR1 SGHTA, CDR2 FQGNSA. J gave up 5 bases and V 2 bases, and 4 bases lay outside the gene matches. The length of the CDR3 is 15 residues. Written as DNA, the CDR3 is TGTGCCAGCAGCTTATCGGGGACAGGGTATCAGCCCCAGCATTTT. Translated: CASSLSGTGYQPQHF.

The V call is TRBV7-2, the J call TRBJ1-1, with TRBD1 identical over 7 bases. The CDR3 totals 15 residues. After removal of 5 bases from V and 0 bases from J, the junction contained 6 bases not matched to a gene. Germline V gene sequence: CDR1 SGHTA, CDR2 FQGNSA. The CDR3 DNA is TGTGCCAGCAGCATAACGGGACAGCTGAACACTGAAGCTTTCTTT. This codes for CASSITGQLNTEAFF.

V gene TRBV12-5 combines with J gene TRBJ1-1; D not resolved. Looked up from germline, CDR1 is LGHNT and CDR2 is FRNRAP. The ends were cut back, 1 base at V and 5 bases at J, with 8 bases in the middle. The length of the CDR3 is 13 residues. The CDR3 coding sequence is TGTGCTAGTGGTTTGGCAGGCCGGACTGAAGCTTTCTTT. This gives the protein CASGLAGRTEAFF.

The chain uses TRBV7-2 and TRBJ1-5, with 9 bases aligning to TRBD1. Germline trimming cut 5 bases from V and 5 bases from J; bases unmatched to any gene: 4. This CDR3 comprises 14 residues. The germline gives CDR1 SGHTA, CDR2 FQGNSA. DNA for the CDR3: TGTGCCAGCAGCCTAACAGGGGGCGATCAGCCCCAGCATTTT. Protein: CASSLTGGDQPQHF.

For the CDR3, the DNA is TGTGCCAGCAGCGCAAGGGACAGCTACGAGCAGTACTTC. It specifies CASSARDSYEQYF. V is TRBV7-2 and J is TRBJ2-7; 7 nucleotides align to TRBD1. With 5 bases clipped from V and 3 bases from J, the junction kept 4 bases outside the gene matches. Germline loops: CDR1 SGHTA, CDR2 FQGNSA. This CDR3 is 13 amino acids long.

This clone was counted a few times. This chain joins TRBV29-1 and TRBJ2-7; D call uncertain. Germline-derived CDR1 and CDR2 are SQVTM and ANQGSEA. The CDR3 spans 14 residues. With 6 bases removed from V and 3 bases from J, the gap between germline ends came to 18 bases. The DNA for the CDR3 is TGCAGCGTGATGACCGGGTGGAGTTTCTACGAGCAGTACTTC. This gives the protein CSVMTGWSFYEQYF.

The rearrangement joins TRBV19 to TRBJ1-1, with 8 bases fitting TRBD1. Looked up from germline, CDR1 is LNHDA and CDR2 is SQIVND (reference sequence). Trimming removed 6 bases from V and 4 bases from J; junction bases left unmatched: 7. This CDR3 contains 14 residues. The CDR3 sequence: CASSQQGGGTEAFF. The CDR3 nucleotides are TGTGCCAGTAGCCAACAGGGGGGGGGCACTGAAGCTTTCTTT.

CDR3: CASSFQSNQPQHF. CDR3 coding DNA: TGTGCCAGCAGCTTTCAGAGCAATCAGCCCCAGCATTTT. The J gene is TRBJ1-5, the V gene TRBV7-2; D is unresolved. The CDR3 totals 13 residues. V was clipped by 3 bases and J by 1 base, with 4 bases between them. Germline V lookup: CDR1 SGHTA, CDR2 FQGNSA.

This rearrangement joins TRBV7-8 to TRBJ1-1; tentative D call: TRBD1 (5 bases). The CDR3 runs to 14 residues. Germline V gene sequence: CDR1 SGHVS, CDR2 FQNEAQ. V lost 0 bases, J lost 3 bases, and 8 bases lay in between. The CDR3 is CASSLAGQYTEAFF. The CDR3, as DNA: TGTGCCAGCAGCTTAGCGGGGCAGTACACTGAAGCTTTCTTT.

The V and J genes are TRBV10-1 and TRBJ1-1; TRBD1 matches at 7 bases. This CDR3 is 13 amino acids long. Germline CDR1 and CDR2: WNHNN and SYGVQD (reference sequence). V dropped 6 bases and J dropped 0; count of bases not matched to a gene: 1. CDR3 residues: CASRQGMNTEAFF. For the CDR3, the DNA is TGCGCCAGCAGACAGGGGATGAACACTGAAGCTTTCTTT.

The CDR3 here is CASSQGQIVNEQFF. CDR3 sequence (DNA): TGTGCCAGCAGCCAAGGTCAGATTGTCAATGAGCAGTTCTTC. The chain employs TRBV3-1 (or the pseudogene TRBV3-2) and TRBJ2-1; D is uncertain. CDR1 LGHDT and CDR2 YNNKEL come from the germline V gene (reference sequence). The CDR3 contains 14 residues. V shed 1 base and J shed 6 bases, with 10 bases lying between them.

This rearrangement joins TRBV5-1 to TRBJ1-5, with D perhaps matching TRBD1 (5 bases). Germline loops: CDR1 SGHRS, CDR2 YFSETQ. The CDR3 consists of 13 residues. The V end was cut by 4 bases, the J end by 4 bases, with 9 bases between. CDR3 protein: CASSTDRNQPQHF. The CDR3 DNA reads TGCGCCAGCAGCACCGACAGAAATCAGCCCCAGCATTTT.

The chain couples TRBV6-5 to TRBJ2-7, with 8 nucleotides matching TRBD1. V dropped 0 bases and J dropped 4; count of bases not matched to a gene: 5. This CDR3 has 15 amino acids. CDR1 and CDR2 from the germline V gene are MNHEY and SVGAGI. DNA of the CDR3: TGTGCCAGCAGTTACTCGAGGACAGGGATATACGAGCAGTACTTC. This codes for CASSYSRTGIYEQYF.